Each of the 6 T cell receptor beta chains below was sequenced from the same sample in a study of PD-L1 blockade in urothelial cancer. Profiling relied on immunoSEQ multiplex PCR, and the TCRdb table lists in-frame clones only, not all of them. The data hold under 80,000 clones, with approximately 80% observed a single time. The time point is: pretreatment peripheral blood. Specimen: PBMCs, collected around atezolizumab (anti-PD-L1) treatment. These receptors were obtained from a man in his 70s with urothelial cancer.

The chain employs TRBV7-2 and TRBJ2-5, with 9 bases matching TRBD1. The CDR3 contains 16 residues. Germline lookup yields CDR1 SGHTA and CDR2 FQGNSA. Trimming cost V 0 bases and J 2 bases; bases outside gene matches: 4. The CDR3 reads CASSLAFGTGQETQYF. CDR3 coding DNA: TGTGCCAGCAGCTTAGCGTTCGGGACAGGGCAAGAGACCCAGTACTTC.

The chain recombines TRBV18 with TRBJ2-1, with TRBD1 identical over 7 bases. Germline CDR1 KGHSH, CDR2 LQKENI. The CDR3 loop spans 15 amino acids. V lost 0 bases, J lost 5 bases, and 4 bases stayed unmatched. DNA of the CDR3: TGTGCCAGCTCACCACCCTCACAGGGGCACAATGAGCAGTTCTTC. It is translated as CASSPPSQGHNEQFF.

The CDR3 spells CASSAGQLNTEAFF. The CDR3 DNA reads TGTGCCAGCAGCGCCGGACAGTTGAACACTGAAGCTTTCTTT. The V gene is TRBV25-1, the J gene TRBJ1-1, with a tentative D call TRBD1 (6 bases). The V gene lost 6 bases and the J gene lost 0 bases, with 11 bases spanning the gap. Germline V lookup: CDR1 MGHDK, CDR2 SYGVNS. The CDR3 consists of 14 residues. The entire variable domain, with the rest obtained from reference TRBV25-1 and TRBJ1-1, is as follows: EADIYQTPRYLVIGTGKKITLECSQTMGHDKMYWYQQDPGMELHLIHYSYGVNSTEKGDLSSESTVSRIRTEHFPLTLESARPSHTSQYLCASSAGQLNTEAFFGQGTRLTVV.

This sequence joins TRBV19 and TRBJ1-5; 7 bases align to TRBD1. The CDR3 has 18 residues. Per germline, CDR1 LNHDA and CDR2 SQIVND (reference sequence). With V trimmed by 5 bases and J by 6 bases, 19 bases remained unmatched. The DNA for the CDR3 is TGTGCCAGTAGTCCTGGTTCTTTGACAGGGCGCCGGGGTCAGCCCCAGCATTTT. It yields the protein CASSPGSLTGRRGQPQHF.

This sequence joins TRBV7-6 and TRBJ2-2; 12 bases map to TRBD2. The CDR3 covers 15 residues. V dropped 2 bases and J dropped 7; count of bases not matched to a gene: 2. Germline V CDR1 and CDR2: SGHVS, FNYEAQ. CDR3 bases: TGTGCCAGCAGCTTAACTAGCGGGGGGTTCGGGGAGCTGTTTTTT. Translation gives CASSLTSGGFGELFF.

CDR3 amino acids: CASSQGRGYNEKLFF. Written as DNA, the CDR3 is TGCGCCAGCAGCCAAGGCAGGGGATATAATGAAAAACTGTTTTTT. This chain joins TRBV4-3 and TRBJ1-4; maybe TRBD1 (6 bases). V was shortened by 1 base and J by 4 bases, with 10 bases between the two germline ends. Germline V gives CDR1 LGHNA, CDR2 YSLEER. This CDR3 has 15 amino acids.